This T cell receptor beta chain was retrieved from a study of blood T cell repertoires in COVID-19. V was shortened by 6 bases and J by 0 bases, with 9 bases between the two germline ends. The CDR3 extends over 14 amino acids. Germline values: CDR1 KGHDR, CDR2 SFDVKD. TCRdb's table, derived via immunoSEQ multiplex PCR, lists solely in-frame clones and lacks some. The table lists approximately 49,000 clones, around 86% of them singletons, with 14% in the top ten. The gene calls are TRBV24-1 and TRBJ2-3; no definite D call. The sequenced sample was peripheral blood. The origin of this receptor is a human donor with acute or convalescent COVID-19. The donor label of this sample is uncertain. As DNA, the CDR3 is TGTGCCACCAGTAGTGTTACAAGCACAGATACGCAGTATTTT. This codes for CATSSVTSTDTQYF.